A selection of T cell receptor beta chains follows, all from one sample in a study of metastatic and nonmetastatic thyroid tumors. TCRdb re-clonotyped the PCR reads via MiXCR. This sample has about 40,000 clones; less than 20% occur once, and the top ten carry 3.8%. Sequenced: blood. These TCRs come from a female donor with papillary thyroid cancer or a benign thyroid nodule (not recorded which). Some clones in this sample may be carry-over from other donors' samples. The CDR3 runs from the conserved cysteine through the conserved F or W. Fields, in order: D gene, V gene, clone size, J gene, CDR3 protein, CDR3 DNA. The D gene is left open where the match is weak. Clone size, where shown, is once, few, many, or a class for clones that have expanded.

d_call: .; v_call: TRBV12-3/TRBV12-4; clone_size: many; j_call: TRBJ2-1; cdr3_aa: CASGIQENEQFF; cdr3_nt: TGTGCCAGCGGAATTCAGGAGAATGAGCAGTTCTTC
d_call: .; v_call: TRBV28; clone_size: many; j_call: TRBJ1-5; cdr3_aa: CASRPDSEGNQPQHF; cdr3_nt: TGTGCCAGCAGACCTGACAGTGAGGGCAATCAGCCCCAGCATTTT
d_call: TRBD1; v_call: TRBV24-1; clone_size: many; j_call: TRBJ1-2; cdr3_aa: CATSDGDRGYGYTF; cdr3_nt: TGTGCCACCAGTGATGGGGACAGGGGGTATGGCTACACCTTC
d_call: .; v_call: TRBV27; clone_size: few; j_call: TRBJ2-2; cdr3_aa: CASSLRLPNAVELFF; cdr3_nt: TGTGCCAGCAGTTTACGGCTCCCTAACGCCGTGGAGCTGTTTTTT
d_call: TRBD2; v_call: TRBV12-3/TRBV12-4; clone_size: many; j_call: TRBJ2-2; cdr3_aa: CASNTLAGEGELFF; cdr3_nt: TGTGCCAGCAACACACTAGCGGGAGAGGGGGAGCTGTTTTTT
d_call: .; v_call: TRBV20-1; clone_size: .; j_call: TRBJ1-2; cdr3_aa: CSADPLGDTVNYGYTF; cdr3_nt: TGCAGTGCTGACCCTCTGGGGGATACGGTAAACTATGGCTACACCTTC
d_call: .; v_call: TRBV7-9; clone_size: many; j_call: TRBJ1-1; cdr3_aa: CASSLFDENTEAFF; cdr3_nt: TGTGCCAGCAGCTTATTCGACGAGAACACTGAAGCTTTCTTT
d_call: .; v_call: TRBV12-3/TRBV12-4; clone_size: .; j_call: TRBJ2-7; cdr3_aa: CASSSQGGTYEQYF; cdr3_nt: TGTGCCAGCAGTTCGCAGGGGGGGACCTACGAGCAGTACTTC
d_call: .; v_call: TRBV11-2; clone_size: many; j_call: TRBJ2-1; cdr3_aa: CASSFSRPYNEQFF; cdr3_nt: TGTGCCAGCAGCTTCAGCAGACCCTACAATGAGCAGTTCTTC
d_call: .; v_call: TRBV27; clone_size: many; j_call: TRBJ2-3; cdr3_aa: CASSLSRGSTDTQYF; cdr3_nt: TGTGCCAGCAGTTTATCTCGCGGAAGCACAGATACGCAGTATTTT
d_call: .; v_call: TRBV24-1; clone_size: .; j_call: TRBJ2-7; cdr3_aa: CATSDPRTVAYEQYF; cdr3_nt: TGCGCCACCAGTGACCCCCGGACAGTTGCCTACGAGCAGTACTTC
d_call: .; v_call: TRBV28; clone_size: many; j_call: TRBJ1-5; cdr3_aa: CASSSHTGFSNQPQHF; cdr3_nt: TGTGCCAGCAGTTCCCATACAGGGTTTAGCAATCAGCCCCAGCATTTT
d_call: .; v_call: TRBV7-9; clone_size: many; j_call: TRBJ1-1; cdr3_aa: CASSRPGDTEAFF; cdr3_nt: TGTGCCAGCAGCCGACCGGGGGACACTGAAGCTTTCTTT
d_call: TRBD1; v_call: TRBV7-8; clone_size: many; j_call: TRBJ1-1; cdr3_aa: CASSLGGWDRVKRTEAFF; cdr3_nt: TGTGCCAGCAGCTTAGGTGGTTGGGACAGGGTTAAGAGGACTGAAGCTTTCTTT
d_call: .; v_call: TRBV29-1; clone_size: .; j_call: TRBJ1-2; cdr3_aa: CSVEVLGGLSYGYTF; cdr3_nt: TGCAGCGTTGAAGTTCTGGGGGGGCTTAGCTATGGCTACACCTTC
d_call: .; v_call: TRBV28; clone_size: many; j_call: TRBJ2-7; cdr3_aa: CASSSFYGTYEQYF; cdr3_nt: TGTGCCAGCAGTTCCTTCTATGGGACCTACGAGCAGTACTTC
d_call: TRBD2; v_call: TRBV20-1; clone_size: few; j_call: TRBJ2-1; cdr3_aa: CSARPRTSGSSYEQFF; cdr3_nt: TGCAGTGCTAGGCCACGAACTAGCGGGAGTTCTTATGAGCAGTTCTTC
d_call: TRBD1; v_call: TRBV11-3; clone_size: many; j_call: TRBJ2-1; cdr3_aa: CAHRDRGFNEQFF; cdr3_nt: TGTGCCCACCGGGACAGGGGATTCAATGAGCAGTTCTTC
d_call: TRBD2; v_call: TRBV20-1; clone_size: .; j_call: TRBJ2-5; cdr3_aa: CSAQNLLGRGKQETQYF; cdr3_nt: TGCAGTGCCCAAAACCTATTGGGGCGGGGGAAACAAGAGACCCAGTACTTC
d_call: .; v_call: TRBV30; clone_size: many; j_call: TRBJ1-6; cdr3_aa: CAWKFGTGDNSPLHF; cdr3_nt: TGTGCCTGGAAGTTCGGGACCGGCGATAATTCACCCCTCCACTTT
d_call: TRBD1; v_call: TRBV2; clone_size: many; j_call: TRBJ1-5; cdr3_aa: CASRGDRSQPQHF; cdr3_nt: TGTGCCAGCAGGGGGGACAGGAGCCAGCCCCAGCATTTT
d_call: TRBD1; v_call: TRBV28; clone_size: medium-sized; j_call: TRBJ1-3; cdr3_aa: CASSRQGAGNTIYF; cdr3_nt: TGTGCCAGCAGCCGACAGGGGGCTGGAAACACCATATATTTT
d_call: TRBD2; v_call: TRBV6-5; clone_size: few; j_call: TRBJ2-1; cdr3_aa: CASSLLRTSSRNEQFF; cdr3_nt: TGTGCCAGCAGTTTACTCCGGACTAGCTCTCGCAATGAGCAGTTCTTC
d_call: .; v_call: TRBV6-1; clone_size: .; j_call: TRBJ2-1; cdr3_aa: CASRRGQNSYNEQFF; cdr3_nt: TGTGCCAGCCGCCGGGGACAAAACTCCTACAATGAGCAGTTCTTC
d_call: .; v_call: TRBV4-1; clone_size: many; j_call: TRBJ1-5; cdr3_aa: CASSQIYGAYSNQPQHF; cdr3_nt: TGCGCCAGCAGCCAGATTTACGGGGCTTATAGCAATCAGCCCCAGCATTTT
d_call: .; v_call: TRBV28; clone_size: few; j_call: TRBJ1-2; cdr3_aa: CASSISPGGYTF; cdr3_nt: TGTGCCAGCAGTATTTCGCCCGGAGGCTACACCTTC
d_call: .; v_call: TRBV12-3/TRBV12-4; clone_size: many; j_call: TRBJ1-6; cdr3_aa: CASRIPGRNSPLHF; cdr3_nt: TGTGCCAGCAGGATACCCGGTCGGAATTCACCCCTCCACTTT
d_call: .; v_call: TRBV7-6; clone_size: many; j_call: TRBJ2-1; cdr3_aa: CASSPRRGPEQFF; cdr3_nt: TGTGCCAGCAGCCCCCGAAGAGGTCCTGAGCAGTTCTTC
d_call: .; v_call: TRBV5-1; clone_size: .; j_call: TRBJ2-7; cdr3_aa: CASSLVPSGTVQEQYF; cdr3_nt: TGCGCCAGCAGCTTGGTCCCCTCTGGGACGGTGCAAGAGCAGTACTTC
d_call: .; v_call: TRBV10-1; clone_size: .; j_call: TRBJ2-7; cdr3_aa: CASSEADADYEQYF; cdr3_nt: TGCGCCAGCAGTGAGGCGGACGCCGACTACGAGCAGTACTTC
d_call: TRBD1; v_call: TRBV4-1; clone_size: many; j_call: TRBJ2-7; cdr3_aa: CASSHYRGDEQYF; cdr3_nt: TGCGCCAGCAGCCACTACAGGGGTGACGAGCAGTACTTC
d_call: .; v_call: TRBV20-1; clone_size: many; j_call: TRBJ1-3; cdr3_aa: CSAREQGSAGNTIYF; cdr3_nt: TGCAGTGCTAGGGAACAGGGATCAGCTGGAAACACCATATATTTT
d_call: TRBD1; v_call: TRBV7-3; clone_size: many; j_call: TRBJ1-6; cdr3_aa: CASSSSGTGASPLHF; cdr3_nt: TGTGCCAGCAGTTCCAGCGGGACAGGGGCTTCACCCCTCCACTTT
d_call: .; v_call: TRBV4-1; clone_size: many; j_call: TRBJ2-3; cdr3_aa: CASSQADPTDTQYF; cdr3_nt: TGCGCCAGCAGCCAGGCGGATCCCACAGATACGCAGTATTTT
d_call: .; v_call: TRBV7-2; clone_size: many; j_call: TRBJ2-3; cdr3_aa: CASSRVGLGTQYF; cdr3_nt: TGTGCCAGCAGCCGAGTTGGTTTAGGTACGCAGTATTTT
d_call: .; v_call: TRBV9; clone_size: many; j_call: TRBJ2-1; cdr3_aa: CASSVTGIWNEQFF; cdr3_nt: TGTGCCAGCAGCGTCACAGGTATTTGGAATGAGCAGTTCTTC
d_call: .; v_call: TRBV6-1; clone_size: many; j_call: TRBJ2-5; cdr3_aa: CASSFRSGGLQETQYF; cdr3_nt: TGTGCCAGCAGTTTTCGTTCCGGGGGGCTTCAAGAGACCCAGTACTTC
d_call: TRBD1; v_call: TRBV30; clone_size: many; j_call: TRBJ1-3; cdr3_aa: CAWSAGTGGEDTIYF; cdr3_nt: TGTGCCTGGAGTGCAGGGACAGGGGGCGAGGACACCATATATTTT
d_call: .; v_call: TRBV19; clone_size: many; j_call: TRBJ2-7; cdr3_aa: CASSIRGQTYEQYF; cdr3_nt: TGTGCCAGTAGTATTCGAGGACAGACCTACGAGCAGTACTTC
d_call: .; v_call: TRBV9; clone_size: many; j_call: TRBJ2-1; cdr3_aa: CASSSQTGSSYNEQFF; cdr3_nt: TGTGCCAGCAGCTCTCAGACGGGGAGCTCCTACAATGAGCAGTTCTTC
d_call: TRBD2; v_call: TRBV28; clone_size: .; j_call: TRBJ2-1; cdr3_aa: CASIPVAGGINEQFF; cdr3_nt: TGTGCCAGCATCCCCGTGGCGGGAGGGATAAATGAGCAGTTCTTC